This T cell receptor beta chain derives from a study of blood T cell repertoires in COVID-19. Study-wide background: In each case, the material was cDNA or gDNA derived from T cells, B-cell-depleted T cells, or PBMCs.

Clones were sequenced by immunoSEQ multiplex PCR, and TCRdb holds only the in-frame ones, with some missing. The data contain around 16,000 clones, roughly nine tenths of them singletons. The germline V gene encodes CDR1 MGHDK and CDR2 SYGVNS. V was cut by 8 bases and J by 9 bases, with 11 bases left in between. The CDR3 consists of 11 residues. The J gene is TRBJ2-1, the V gene TRBV25-1, with D possibly being TRBD1 (6 bases). Sequenced sample: peripheral blood. The clonotype was recovered from a man aged 60 to 75 with acute or convalescent COVID-19. CDR3 region: CASQGYGEQFF. The CDR3 DNA reads TGTGCCAGCCAGGGGTACGGTGAGCAGTTCTTC.